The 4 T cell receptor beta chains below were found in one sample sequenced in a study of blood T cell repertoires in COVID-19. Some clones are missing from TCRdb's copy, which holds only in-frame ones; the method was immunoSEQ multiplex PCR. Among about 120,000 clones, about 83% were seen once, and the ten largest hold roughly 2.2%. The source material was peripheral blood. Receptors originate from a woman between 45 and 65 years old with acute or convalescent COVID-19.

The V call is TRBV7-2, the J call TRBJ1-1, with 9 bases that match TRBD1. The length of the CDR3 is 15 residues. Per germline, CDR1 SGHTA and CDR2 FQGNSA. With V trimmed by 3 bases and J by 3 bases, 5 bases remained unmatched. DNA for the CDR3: TGTGCCAGCAGCTTCCCCGGGACAGGGCACACTGAAGCTTTCTTT. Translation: CASSFPGTGHTEAFF.

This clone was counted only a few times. The CDR3 nucleotides are TGTGCTAGTGGTTTGGGAACTAGCACAGATACGCAGTATTTT. Protein: CASGLGTSTDTQYF. The chain joins TRBV12-5 to TRBJ2-3, with unresolved D. V was trimmed by 1 base and J by 0 bases, leaving 5 bases between them. The CDR3 length is 14 residues. The V gene's germline CDR1 is LGHNT and CDR2 FRNRAP.

CDR3 nucleotide sequence: TGTGCCAGCAGCATCTTGGGAGGTCTTAGCGAGCAGTACTTC. Its protein is CASSILGGLSEQYF. The rearrangement joins TRBV5-5 to TRBJ2-7, with a weak D call TRBD2 (6 bases). Germline CDR1 reads SGHKS; CDR2 reads YYEKEE (reference sequence). The CDR3 totals 14 residues. The germline V and J ends were trimmed by 4 bases and 6 bases, with 17 bases remaining between them.

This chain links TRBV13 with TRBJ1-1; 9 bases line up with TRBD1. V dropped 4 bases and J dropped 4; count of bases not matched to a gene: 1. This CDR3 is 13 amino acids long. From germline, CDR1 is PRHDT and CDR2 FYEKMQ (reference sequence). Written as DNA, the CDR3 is TGTGCCAGCAGCTCGGACAGGGGCACTGAAGCTTTCTTT. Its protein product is CASSSDRGTEAFF.